Listed below are T cell receptor beta chains from one sample, sequenced in a study of T-cell memory formation after mild COVID-19. TCRdb reanalysed the 5' RACE reads using MiXCR and keeps one entry per CDR3 protein. There are around 190,000 distinct CDR3 sequences in the sample; about 18% occur only once, and around 3.9% lies in the top ten. Material for sequencing was PBMCs or a T cell subset sorted from them (not recorded which). The source of these receptors is a man between 18 and 35 years old who had mild COVID-19 (a few samples of this study predate the infection). Cell type and time point are not known. CDR3s include the opening cysteine and the closing phenylalanine or tryptophan. The D gene is left open where the match is weak. Part of the rows lack a size; the others show once, few, many or a class for expanded clones.

>TRBJ2-3|TRBV27|TRBD2|.
TGTGCCAGCAGTTCGAGCGGGGGTGCTGAAGATACGCAGTATTTT
CASSSSGGAEDTQYF
>TRBJ2-5|TRBV5-1|.|.
TGCGCCAGCAGCCCGCCCGGGGGCGAGGAGACCCAGTACTTC
CASSPPGGEETQYF
>TRBJ2-2|TRBV11-2|.|few
TGTGCCAGCAGCTTTTGGACGAACACCGGGGAGCTGTTTTTT
CASSFWTNTGELFF
>TRBJ2-5|TRBV20-1|.|few
TGCAGTGCTAGGGACGGCCTCAAGGAGACCCAGTACTTC
CSARDGLKETQYF
>TRBJ1-5|TRBV12-3/TRBV12-4|.|.
TGTGCCAGCAGTTTTGAACCTCAGCCCCAGCATTTT
CASSFEPQPQHF
>TRBJ2-1|TRBV5-1|.|.
TGCGCCAGCAGCTTGCACCAGGAGAGTGAGCAGTTCTTC
CASSLHQESEQFF
>TRBJ2-6|TRBV7-9|TRBD2|.
TGTGCCAGCAGCTACGTACCGGGGGGGTCTGGGGCCAACGTCCTGACTTTC
CASSYVPGGSGANVLTF
>TRBJ2-3|TRBV27|.|many
TGTGCCAGCAGTTTAACCGCAGGGGACGTGAGGACAGATACGCAGTATTTT
CASSLTAGDVRTDTQYF
>TRBJ2-6|TRBV3-1|.|few
TGTGCCAGCTCCCGTCGGTCTGGGGCCAACGTCCTGACTTTC
CASSRRSGANVLTF
>TRBJ2-3|TRBV5-1|.|few
TGCGCCAGCAGCCTTGAGGGTCTAGCAGTCACAGATACGCAGTATTTT
CASSLEGLAVTDTQYF
>TRBJ1-5|TRBV4-2|.|few
TGTGCCAGCAGCCTCCCCCGAGTTCCGCCCCAGCATTTT
CASSLPRVPPQHF
>TRBJ2-5|TRBV20-1|TRBD1|.
TGCAGTGCTAGAGAGACAGGGACAGAGACCCAGTACTTC
CSARETGTETQYF
>TRBJ2-7|TRBV27|.|few
TGTGCCAGCAGTTTTGACAGGAGGTCTCCCTACGAGCAGTACTTC
CASSFDRRSPYEQYF
>TRBJ1-1|TRBV7-2|.|few
TGTGCCAGCAGCTTATTCGGAGGGGTGAACACTGAAGCTTTCTTT
CASSLFGGVNTEAFF
>TRBJ2-7|TRBV29-1|TRBD1|.
TGCAGCGTCCGCCCCGGGACAGGGGTTTTCTACGAGCAGTACTTC
CSVRPGTGVFYEQYF
>TRBJ2-2|TRBV4-3|.|.
TGCGCCAGCAGCCAAGAAAGTAACACCGGGGAGCTGTTTTTT
CASSQESNTGELFF
>TRBJ2-5|TRBV20-1|.|.
TGCAGTGCTAGAGATTCCGGGGGAATGGGAGAGACCCAGTACTTC
CSARDSGGMGETQYF
>TRBJ1-6|TRBV5-1|TRBD1|.
TGCGCCAGCAGCGGGACAGAGGGTAATTCACCCCTCCACTTT
CASSGTEGNSPLHF
>TRBJ1-1|TRBV29-1|.|.
TGCAGCGCCAGGATCAGGGACTTAAACACTGAAGCTTTCTTT
CSARIRDLNTEAFF
>TRBJ2-2|TRBV7-8|.|.
TGTGCCAGCAGCGCCGAGGGGAACACCGGGGAGCTGTTTTTT
CASSAEGNTGELFF
>TRBJ1-2|TRBV6-5|.|few
TGTGCCAGCAGGACAAAACAGGCCATCGTTTGGGGCTACACCTTC
CASRTKQAIVWGYTF
>TRBJ1-5|TRBV19|TRBD1|.
TGTGCCAGTGGATTGACAGGGCTTAATCAGCCCCAGCATTTT
CASGLTGLNQPQHF
>TRBJ1-4|TRBV4-3|.|.
TGCGCCAGCAGCCAAACCCGGGACCCCCTTATCAGACTGTTTTTT
CASSQTRDPLIRLFF
>TRBJ2-1|TRBV30|TRBD2|few
TGTGCCTGGACTGGGACTAGCGGGGGCAATGAGCAGTTCTTC
CAWTGTSGGNEQFF
>TRBJ2-5|TRBV5-1|.|many
TGCGCCAGCAGACAGGAAGAGACCCAGTACTTC
CASRQEETQYF
>TRBJ2-5|TRBV20-1|.|.
TGCAGTGCTAGACAGGGGTATCCCCCCAAACAAGAGACCCAGTACTTC
CSARQGYPPKQETQYF
>TRBJ2-3|TRBV23-1|.|.
TGCGCCAGGGGAGCAGATACGCAGTATTTT
CARGADTQYF
>TRBJ2-3|TRBV9|TRBD1|.
TGTGCCAGCAGCCCCTGGGTGGACAGGGTAGATACGCAGTATTTT
CASSPWVDRVDTQYF
>TRBJ2-3|TRBV12-3/TRBV12-4|.|few
TGTGCCAGCAGTTTCTGGGACCTTACTAACACAGATACGCAGTATTTT
CASSFWDLTNTDTQYF
>TRBJ2-3|TRBV7-2|TRBD1|many
TGTGCCAGCAGCGACAGGGGCTCGGATACGCAGTATTTT
CASSDRGSDTQYF
>TRBJ2-3|TRBV6-5|.|few
TGTGCCAGCCGAAACTTCGGAGGGCTGAGCACAGATACGCAGTATTTT
CASRNFGGLSTDTQYF
>TRBJ1-1|TRBV5-1|.|few
TGCGCCAGCAGAGTACTTCCTAGGGTGGACACTGAAGCTTTCTTT
CASRVLPRVDTEAFF
>TRBJ1-5|TRBV2|.|.
TGTGCCAGCAGTCCACAGCGCCGGGGCAATCAGCCCCAGCATTTT
CASSPQRRGNQPQHF
>TRBJ2-7|TRBV10-1|.|.
TGCGCCAGCAGTGAGCGACGGGACGGTTCATCGTACTTC
CASSERRDGSSYF
>TRBJ2-3|TRBV7-2|.|.
TGTGCCAGCAGGAGGTCCGGGGATACGCAGTATTTT
CASRRSGDTQYF
>TRBJ1-1|TRBV14|TRBD1|.
TGTGCCAGCAGCCGACAGGGTTTGGCTGAAGCTTTCTTT
CASSRQGLAEAFF
>TRBJ1-2|TRBV29-1|.|few
TGCAGCGTTGCCCGGACAGTGACTAACTATGGCTACACCTTC
CSVARTVTNYGYTF
>TRBJ1-4|TRBV15|.|few
TGTGCCACCAGCAGAGATTTGCGGATCGTTAATGAAAAACTGTTTTTT
CATSRDLRIVNEKLFF
>TRBJ2-3|TRBV29-1|.|.
TGCAGCGTTGCCAGATCTAGCACAGATACGCAGTATTTT
CSVARSSTDTQYF
>TRBJ2-3|TRBV20-1|.|.
TGCAGTGCTACATCGACAGGAATAGCAGATACGCAGTATTTT
CSATSTGIADTQYF
>TRBJ1-2|TRBV20-1|TRBD1|few
TGCAGTGCTAGAGGCCGGACAGGGTGGCCTAACTATGGCTACACCTTC
CSARGRTGWPNYGYTF
>TRBJ2-3|TRBV7-3|.|.
TGTGCCAGCAGCTTAAGGGGGACCCCTTGGGATACGCAGTATTTT
CASSLRGTPWDTQYF
>TRBJ2-3|TRBV7-2|.|few
TGTGCCAGCAGCCCGTACGCCTCTAGCACAGATACGCAGTATTTT
CASSPYASSTDTQYF
>TRBJ2-1|TRBV5-1|TRBD1|.
TGCGCCAGCAGCTGGGACAGGTCCTACAATGAGCAGTTCTTC
CASSWDRSYNEQFF
>TRBJ1-4|TRBV20-1|.|.
TGCAGTGCTAGAGATGTGGCCCAGAATGAAAAACTGTTTTTT
CSARDVAQNEKLFF
>TRBJ1-1|TRBV19|TRBD1|few
TGTGCCAGTAGTCCGGGACAGGGAATTGACACTGAAGCTTTCTTT
CASSPGQGIDTEAFF
>TRBJ2-7|TRBV7-6|.|few
TGTGCCAGCAGCTTAGTCGGGGCCCCCTACGAGCAGTACTTC
CASSLVGAPYEQYF
>TRBJ2-3|TRBV7-2|TRBD2|few
TGTGCCAGCAGCTTACGGGGGGGCCTCGCAGATACGCAGTATTTT
CASSLRGGLADTQYF
>TRBJ1-2|TRBV5-1|.|few
TGCGCCAGCATCCGTACCCTCGACAGGTTTCGTGGCTACACCTTC
CASIRTLDRFRGYTF
>TRBJ2-1|TRBV10-3|TRBD2|.
TGTGCCATCAGTGAGTCGGAGCGGGGGGGCAATGAGCAGTTCTTC
CAISESERGGNEQFF
>TRBJ2-7|TRBV9|.|.
TGTGCCAGCAGCGCCAGTCCCAGCGGAAAAACCTACGAGCAGTACTTC
CASSASPSGKTYEQYF